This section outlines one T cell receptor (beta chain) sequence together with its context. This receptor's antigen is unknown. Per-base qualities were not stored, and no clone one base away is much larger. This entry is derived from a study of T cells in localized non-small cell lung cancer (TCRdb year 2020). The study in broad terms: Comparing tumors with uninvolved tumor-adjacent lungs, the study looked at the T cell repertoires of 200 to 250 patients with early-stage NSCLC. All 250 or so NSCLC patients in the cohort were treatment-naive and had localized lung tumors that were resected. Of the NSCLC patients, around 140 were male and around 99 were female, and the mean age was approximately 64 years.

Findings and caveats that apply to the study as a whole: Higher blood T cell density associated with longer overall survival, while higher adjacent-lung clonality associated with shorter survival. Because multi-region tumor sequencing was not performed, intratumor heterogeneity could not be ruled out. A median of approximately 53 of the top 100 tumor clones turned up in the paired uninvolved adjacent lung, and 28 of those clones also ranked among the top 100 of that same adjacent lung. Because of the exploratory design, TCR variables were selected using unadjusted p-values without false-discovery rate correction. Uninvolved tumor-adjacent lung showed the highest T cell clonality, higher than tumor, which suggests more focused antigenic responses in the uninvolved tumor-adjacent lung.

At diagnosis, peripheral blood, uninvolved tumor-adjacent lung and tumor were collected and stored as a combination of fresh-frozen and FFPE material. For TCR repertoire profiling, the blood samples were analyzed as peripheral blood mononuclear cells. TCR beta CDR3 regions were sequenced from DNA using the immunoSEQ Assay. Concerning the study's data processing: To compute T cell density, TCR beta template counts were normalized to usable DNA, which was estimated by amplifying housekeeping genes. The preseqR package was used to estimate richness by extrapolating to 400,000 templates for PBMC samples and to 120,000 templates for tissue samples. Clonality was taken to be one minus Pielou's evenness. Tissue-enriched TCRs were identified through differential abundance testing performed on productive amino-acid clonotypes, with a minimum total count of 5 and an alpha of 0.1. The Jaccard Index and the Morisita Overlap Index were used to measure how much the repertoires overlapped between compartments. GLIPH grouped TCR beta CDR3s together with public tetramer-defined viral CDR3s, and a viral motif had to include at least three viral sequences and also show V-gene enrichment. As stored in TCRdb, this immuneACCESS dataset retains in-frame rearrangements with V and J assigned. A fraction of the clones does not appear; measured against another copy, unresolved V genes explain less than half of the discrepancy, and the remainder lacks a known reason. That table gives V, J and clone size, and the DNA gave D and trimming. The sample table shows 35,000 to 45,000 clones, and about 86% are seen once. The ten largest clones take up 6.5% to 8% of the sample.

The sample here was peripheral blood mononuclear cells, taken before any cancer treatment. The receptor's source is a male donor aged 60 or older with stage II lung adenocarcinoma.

The nucleotide sequence is TGTGCCAGCAGCGAACTTTCAGGGGGGATGAGGAATGAGCAGTTCTTC. Its translation is CASSELSGGMRNEQFF. The chain links TRBV5-8 with TRBJ2-1; TRBD1 is a weak D gene call, 7 bases matching. CDR3 length: 16 amino acids, cysteine to phenylalanine. The kept DNA is CDR3 alone, 48 bases in frame from the first base. The junction shows trimming of 4 bases on V and 7 bases on J, plus 21 bases between the germline ends. Based on the germline V gene, the CDR1 and CDR2 sequences are SGHTS and YDEGEE.